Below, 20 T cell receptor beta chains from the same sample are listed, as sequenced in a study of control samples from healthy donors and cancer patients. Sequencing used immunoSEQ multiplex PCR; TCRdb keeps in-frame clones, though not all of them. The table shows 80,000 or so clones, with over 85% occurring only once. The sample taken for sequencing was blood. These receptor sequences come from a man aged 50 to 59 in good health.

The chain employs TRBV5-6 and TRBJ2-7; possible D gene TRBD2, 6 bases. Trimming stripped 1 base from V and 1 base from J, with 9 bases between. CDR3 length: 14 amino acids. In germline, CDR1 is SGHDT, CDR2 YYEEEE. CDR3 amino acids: CASSLRGLSYEQYF. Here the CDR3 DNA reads TGTGCCAGCAGCTTGAGGGGACTGTCCTACGAGCAGTACTTC.

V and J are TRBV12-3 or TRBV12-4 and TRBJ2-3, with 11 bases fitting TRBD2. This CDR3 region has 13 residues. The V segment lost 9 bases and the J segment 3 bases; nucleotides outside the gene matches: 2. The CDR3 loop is CASVAGGTDTQYF. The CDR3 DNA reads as TGTGCCAGTGTAGCGGGGGGGACAGATACGCAGTATTTT.

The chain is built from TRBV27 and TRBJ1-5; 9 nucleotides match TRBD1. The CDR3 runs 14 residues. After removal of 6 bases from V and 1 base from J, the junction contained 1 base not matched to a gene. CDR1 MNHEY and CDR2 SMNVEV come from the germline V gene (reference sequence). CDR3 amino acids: CASRGTGSNQPQHF. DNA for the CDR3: TGTGCCAGCAGGGGGACAGGGAGCAATCAGCCCCAGCATTTT.

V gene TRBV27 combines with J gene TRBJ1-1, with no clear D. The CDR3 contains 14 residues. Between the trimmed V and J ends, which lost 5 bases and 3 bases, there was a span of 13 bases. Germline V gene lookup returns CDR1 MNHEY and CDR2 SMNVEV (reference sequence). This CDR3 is CASSPQRVYTEAFF. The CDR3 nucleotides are TGTGCCAGCAGTCCTCAGAGAGTGTACACTGAAGCTTTCTTT.

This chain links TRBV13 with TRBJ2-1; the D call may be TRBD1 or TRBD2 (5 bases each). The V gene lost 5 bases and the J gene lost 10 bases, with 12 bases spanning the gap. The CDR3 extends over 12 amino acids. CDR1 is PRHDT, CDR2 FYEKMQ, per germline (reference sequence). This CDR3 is CASSRGPEEQFF. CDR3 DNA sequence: TGTGCCAGCAGCCGGGGACCGGAAGAGCAGTTCTTC.

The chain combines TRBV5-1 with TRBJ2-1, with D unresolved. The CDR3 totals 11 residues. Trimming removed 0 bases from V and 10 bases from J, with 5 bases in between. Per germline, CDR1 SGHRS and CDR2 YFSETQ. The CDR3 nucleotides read TGCGCCAGCAGCTTGGACGCCGAGCAGTTCTTC. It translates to CASSLDAEQFF.

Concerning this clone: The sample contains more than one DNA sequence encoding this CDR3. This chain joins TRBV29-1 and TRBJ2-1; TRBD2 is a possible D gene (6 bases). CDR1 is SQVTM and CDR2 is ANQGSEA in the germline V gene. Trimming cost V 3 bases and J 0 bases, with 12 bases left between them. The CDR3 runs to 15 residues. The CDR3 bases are TGCAGCGTTGAGGGGACTCTAGACTCCTACAATGAGCAGTTCTTC. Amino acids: CSVEGTLDSYNEQFF.

The CDR3 protein is CASSGRNQETQYF. For the CDR3, the DNA is TGTGCCAGTTCAGGGAGGAACCAAGAGACCCAGTACTTC. The gene calls are TRBV19 and TRBJ2-5; tentative D call: TRBD2 (6 bases). The germline gives CDR1 LNHDA, CDR2 SQIVND (reference sequence). The CDR3 is 13 residues long. The germline V and J ends were trimmed by 8 bases and 0 bases, with 10 bases remaining between them.

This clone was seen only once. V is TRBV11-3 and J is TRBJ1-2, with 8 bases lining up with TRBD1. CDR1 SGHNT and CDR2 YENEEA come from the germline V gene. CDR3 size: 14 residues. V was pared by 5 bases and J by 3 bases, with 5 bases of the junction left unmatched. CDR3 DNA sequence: TGTGCCAGCAGCCCCGACAGGGGAGACTATGGCTACACCTTC. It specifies CASSPDRGDYGYTF.

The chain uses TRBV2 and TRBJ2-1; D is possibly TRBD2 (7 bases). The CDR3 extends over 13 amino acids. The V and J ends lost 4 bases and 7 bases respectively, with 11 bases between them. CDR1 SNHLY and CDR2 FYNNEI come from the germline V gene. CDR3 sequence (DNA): TGTGCCAGCAGTGTACAGGGAGGGAATGAGCAGTTCTTC. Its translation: CASSVQGGNEQFF.

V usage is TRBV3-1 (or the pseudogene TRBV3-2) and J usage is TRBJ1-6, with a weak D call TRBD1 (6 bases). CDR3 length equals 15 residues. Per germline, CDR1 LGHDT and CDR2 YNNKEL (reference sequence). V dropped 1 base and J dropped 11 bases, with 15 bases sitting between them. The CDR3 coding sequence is TGTGCCAGCAGCCAAGGCTCTCAGGGGAGGACACCCCTCCACTTT. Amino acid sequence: CASSQGSQGRTPLHF.

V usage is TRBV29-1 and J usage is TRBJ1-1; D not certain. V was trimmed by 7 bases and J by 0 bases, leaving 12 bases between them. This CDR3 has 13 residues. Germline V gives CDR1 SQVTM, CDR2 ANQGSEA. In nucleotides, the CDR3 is TGCAGCGACTGGAGTGGTCTGAACACTGAAGCTTTCTTT. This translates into CSDWSGLNTEAFF.

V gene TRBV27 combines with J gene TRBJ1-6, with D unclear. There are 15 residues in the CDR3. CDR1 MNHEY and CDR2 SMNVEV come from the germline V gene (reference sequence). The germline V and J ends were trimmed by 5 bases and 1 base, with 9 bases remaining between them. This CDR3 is CASSGPRSYNSPLHF. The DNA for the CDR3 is TGTGCCAGCAGTGGGCCTCGGTCCTATAATTCACCCCTCCACTTT.

In nucleotides, the CDR3 is TGTGCCAGTAGTATCGAAGGGGATAATTCACCCCTCCACTTT. Translation gives CASSIEGDNSPLHF. The chain carries TRBV19 and TRBJ1-6, with D perhaps matching TRBD1 (5 bases). The CDR3 length is 14 residues. CDR1 and CDR2 from the germline V gene are LNHDA and SQIVND (reference sequence). V was cut by 3 bases and J by 5 bases, with 8 bases left in between.

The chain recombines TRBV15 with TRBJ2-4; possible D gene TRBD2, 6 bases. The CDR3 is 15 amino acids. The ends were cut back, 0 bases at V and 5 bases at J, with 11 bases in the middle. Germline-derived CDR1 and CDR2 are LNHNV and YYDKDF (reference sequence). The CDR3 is CATSRDPGGENIQYF. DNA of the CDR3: TGTGCCACCAGCAGAGATCCCGGCGGGGAAAACATTCAGTACTTC.

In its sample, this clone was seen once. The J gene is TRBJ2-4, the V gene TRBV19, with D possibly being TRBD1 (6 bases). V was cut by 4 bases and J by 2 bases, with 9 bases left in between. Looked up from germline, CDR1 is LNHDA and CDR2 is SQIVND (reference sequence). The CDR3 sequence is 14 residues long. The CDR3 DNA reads TGTGCCAGTAGTAAAACAGGGACCAAAAACATTCAGTACTTC. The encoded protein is CASSKTGTKNIQYF.

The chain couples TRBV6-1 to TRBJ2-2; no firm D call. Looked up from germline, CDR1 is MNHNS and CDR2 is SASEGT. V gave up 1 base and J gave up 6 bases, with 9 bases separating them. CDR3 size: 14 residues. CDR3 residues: CASSEEFGPGELFF. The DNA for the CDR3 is TGTGCCAGCAGTGAAGAATTCGGGCCCGGGGAGCTGTTTTTT.

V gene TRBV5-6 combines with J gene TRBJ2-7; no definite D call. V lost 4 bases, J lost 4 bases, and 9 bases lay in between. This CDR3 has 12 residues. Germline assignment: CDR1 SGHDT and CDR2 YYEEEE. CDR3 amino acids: CASSLDGYEQYF. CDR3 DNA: TGTGCCAGCAGCCTTGACGGGTACGAGCAGTACTTC.

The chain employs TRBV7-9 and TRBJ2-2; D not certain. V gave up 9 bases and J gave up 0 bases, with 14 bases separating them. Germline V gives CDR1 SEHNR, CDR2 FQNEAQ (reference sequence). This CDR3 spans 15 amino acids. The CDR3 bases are TGTGCCAGTGTCCCTGGAACGGCGAACACCGGGGAGCTGTTTTTT. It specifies CASVPGTANTGELFF.

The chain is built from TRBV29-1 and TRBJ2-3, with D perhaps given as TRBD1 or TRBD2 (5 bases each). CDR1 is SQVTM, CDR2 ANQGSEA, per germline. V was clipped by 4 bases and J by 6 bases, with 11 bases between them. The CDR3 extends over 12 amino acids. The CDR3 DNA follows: TGCAGCGTTGCTGAGGGGCGGGATACGCAGTATTTT. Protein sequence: CSVAEGRDTQYF.